This T cell receptor beta chain came from a study of monozygotic twins with cystic fibrosis. Here immunoSEQ multiplex PCR was the method, and the copy in TCRdb shows in-frame clones only, minus some. The data show fewer than 30,000 clones, about 96% seen once. V lost 1 base, J lost 0 bases, and 11 bases lay in between. Germline CDR1 SGHNT, CDR2 YYREEE (reference sequence). The CDR3 is 16 amino acids. The source is a girl aged 2 to 9 with cystic fibrosis. The J gene is TRBJ2-1, the V gene TRBV5-4; D is unclear. The source material was blood. This chain's CDR3 is CASSLSHVSSYNEQFF. The CDR3 DNA sequence: TGTGCCAGCAGCTTGTCTCACGTTAGCTCCTACAATGAGCAGTTCTTC.